Reported below is one T cell receptor beta chain. Its antigen is as yet unknown. All patients picked for sequencing had shown, by flow cytometry, an expansion of CD8+CD57+ cells. At the time of blood sampling, patients had not yet received any therapy. This CDR3 has 18 residues. Germline CDR1 SEHNR, CDR2 FQNEAQ (reference sequence). V was shortened by 4 bases and J by 1 base, with 22 bases between the two germline ends. These data belong to a study of CD8+CD57+ T cells in acquired aplastic anemia. Background on the study: When averaged, DNA from sorted CD4+ and CD8+ cells came to about 2.9 ug.

The use of genomic DNA as template underpinned the TCR beta VDJ and CDR3 profiling. TCRdb re-called the reads through MiXCR, storing one row per CDR3 protein. The top ten hold over 7.5% of the sample, which has about 220,000 distinct CDR3 sequences, about 44% seen once. General study results and limits: The same twenty-nine CD8+ CDR3 sequences occurred in patients and in controls.

The clonotype originates from a human donor with aplastic anemia. Sequenced input: sorted CD4+, CD8+, or CD8+CD57+ T cells (not recorded which) from PBMCs. V gene TRBV7-9 combines with J gene TRBJ1-1, with a possible D match to TRBD1 (5 bases). The DNA of the CDR3 is TGTGCCAGCAGCTATCCGGGGGGTTTAATAGCGGCGAACACTGAAGCTTTCTTT. This encodes CASSYPGGLIAANTEAFF. Full variable domain (missing parts from reference TRBV7-9 and TRBJ1-1): DTGVSQNPRHKITKRGQNVTFRCDPISEHNRLYWYRQTLGQGPEFLTYFQNEAQLEKSRLLSDRFSAERPKGSFSTLEIQRTEQGDSAMYLCASSYPGGLIAANTEAFFGQGTRLTVV.